This T cell receptor beta chain derives from a study of blood T cell repertoires in COVID-19. Study overall: Samples of COVID-19 (acute and convalescent) were obtained from the United States, Italy and Spain. In each case, the material was cDNA or gDNA derived from T cells, B-cell-depleted T cells, or PBMCs.

Per germline, CDR1 SGHRS and CDR2 YFSETQ. V lost 0 bases to trimming and J lost 10 bases; unmatched junction nucleotides: 7. This CDR3 has 13 residues. Under the authors' procedure: Amplification of reference gene primers was used by the study to estimate nucleated cell counts. The repertoire was sequenced with immunoSEQ multiplex PCR; TCRdb's copy has only in-frame clones and lacks some. The V and J calls and clone size come from that table; D and trimming were worked out from the DNA. The data show fewer than 200,000 clones, roughly 76% seen once. This clone was observed a few times. The sample consisted of peripheral blood. The chain recombines TRBV5-1 with TRBJ2-7; 7 bases fit TRBD2. The source of this sequence is a woman between 50 and 59 years old with active or convalescent COVID-19. The CDR3 DNA reads TGCGCCAGCAGCTTGGAGTGGGAGGGCCAACAGTACTTC. This codes for CASSLEWEGQQYF.